These 32 T cell receptor beta chains were sequenced from one sample in a study of T cell responses to AZD1222 COVID-19 vaccine. The method was immunoSEQ multiplex PCR; TCRdb's version includes in-frame clones alone and lacks a portion of them. Of some 110,000 clones listed, roughly 84% are singletons. The starting material was peripheral blood, obtained 28 days after the second AZD1222 dose. All receptors come from an adult who received the AZD1222 COVID-19 vaccine.

The chain couples TRBV27 to TRBJ2-3; D might be TRBD1 (6 bases). V was pared by 8 bases and J by 0 bases, with 15 bases between. The CDR3 contains 15 residues. From germline, CDR1 is MNHEY and CDR2 SMNVEV (reference sequence). CDR3 sequence reads: CASHTGTPSTDTQYF. As DNA, the CDR3 is TGTGCCAGCCATACAGGGACACCCAGCACAGATACGCAGTATTTT.

The V gene is TRBV3-1 (or the pseudogene TRBV3-2), the J gene TRBJ2-1, with TRBD2 identical over 8 bases. The CDR3 consists of 14 residues. Germline CDR1 is LGHDT and CDR2 is YNNKEL (reference sequence). Losses at the gene ends were 4 bases for V and 1 base for J; bases not matched to a gene: 0. This CDR3 is CASSPSGSYNEQFF. The CDR3 nucleotides read TGTGCCAGCAGCCCTAGCGGGTCCTACAATGAGCAGTTCTTC.

The genes are TRBV6-5 and TRBJ1-2; D is unclear. The germline V and J ends were trimmed by 2 bases and 0 bases, with 4 bases remaining between them. The CDR3 spans 13 residues. Germline V gene lookup returns CDR1 MNHEY and CDR2 SVGAGI. The CDR3 region is CASSYLPNYGYTF. DNA for the CDR3: TGTGCCAGCAGTTACCTTCCTAACTATGGCTACACCTTC.

The chain couples TRBV5-1 to TRBJ1-5; perhaps TRBD1 as D (5 bases). The germline V gene has CDR1 SGHRS and CDR2 YFSETQ. Trimming left V 0 bases short and J 2 bases short, with 9 bases between. This CDR3 is built from 15 residues. The CDR3 sequence: CASSLEGNGNQPQHF. For the CDR3, the DNA is TGCGCCAGCAGCTTGGAGGGGAATGGCAATCAGCCCCAGCATTTT.

This chain uses TRBV27 with TRBJ2-1; D not resolved. Germline-derived CDR1 and CDR2 are MNHEY and SMNVEV (reference sequence). The CDR3 spans 13 residues. Trimming took off 2 bases at V and 6 bases at J, with 8 bases between the two ends. CDR3 residues: CASSLADANEQFF. As DNA, the CDR3 is TGTGCCAGCAGTTTAGCCGATGCCAATGAGCAGTTCTTC.

Only a few counts were recorded for this clone. The chain employs TRBV29-1 and TRBJ1-2, with a possible D match to TRBD1 (5 bases). Germline loops: CDR1 SQVTM, CDR2 ANQGSEA. CDR3 length equals 13 residues. Trimming stripped 4 bases from V and 3 bases from J, with 12 bases between. In DNA form, the CDR3 reads TGCAGCGTTGTTGGGGCCCCCCACTATGGCTACACCTTC. Its translation is CSVVGAPHYGYTF.

This clone was counted once. The genes are TRBV6-2 or TRBV6-3 and TRBJ2-7; D tentatively reads TRBD1 or TRBD2 (5 bases each). The CDR3 has 15 amino acids. Germline lookup yields CDR1 MNHEY and CDR2 SVGEGT. Trimming shortened V by 4 bases and J by 2 bases, and 15 bases separated the two germline ends. CDR3 coding DNA: TGTGCCAGCAGTTTGGGGGTCTCCTGGGCCTACGAGCAGTACTTC. Protein product: CASSLGVSWAYEQYF.

The V and J genes are TRBV2 and TRBJ2-3; 9 bases agree with TRBD2. The germline V gene encodes CDR1 SNHLY and CDR2 FYNNEI. The CDR3 length is 17 residues. The J segment lost 6 bases and the V segment lost 2 bases, leaving 12 bases of the junction unmatched. The DNA of the CDR3 is TGTGCCAGCAGTGAACTTGAAGCGGGGGGACAGCACGATACGCAGTATTTT. This translates into CASSELEAGGQHDTQYF. The variable domain in full, completed from reference TRBV2 and TRBJ2-3, reads EPEVTQTPSHQVTQMGQEVILRCVPISNHLYFYWYRQILGQKVEFLVSFYNNEISEKSEIFDDQFSVERPDGSNFTLKIRSTKLEDSAMYFCASSELEAGGQHDTQYFGPGTRLTVL.

The J gene is TRBJ2-7, the V gene TRBV12-3 or TRBV12-4; D might be TRBD1 (6 bases). This CDR3 comprises 13 residues. The V end was cut by 7 bases, the J end by 5 bases, with 15 bases between. The CDR3 DNA reads TGTGCCAGCACTAACAGCAACAGGGACGAGCAGTACTTC. Translated: CASTNSNRDEQYF.

The chain employs TRBV7-9 and TRBJ2-1, with TRBD1 matching over 10 bases. This CDR3 has 16 residues. V trimming: 1 base; J trimming: 7 bases; junction bases outside the gene matches: 7. Looked up from germline, CDR1 is SEHNR and CDR2 is FQNEAQ (reference sequence). CDR3 region: CASSLGRDRGWNEQFF. CDR3 bases: TGTGCCAGCAGCTTAGGTAGGGACAGGGGATGGAATGAGCAGTTCTTC.

This chain links TRBV11-2 with TRBJ1-6; D gene ambiguous. V lost 0 bases to trimming and J lost 10 bases, with 13 bases between them. The germline CDR1 and CDR2 sequences are SGHAT and FQNNGV. This CDR3 is built from 15 residues. The CDR3 DNA reads TGTGCCAGCAGCTTAGATCTTGGGGTTTGGTCACCCCTCCACTTT. Its protein product is CASSLDLGVWSPLHF.

This chain joins TRBV27 and TRBJ2-1, with D perhaps TRBD2 (6 bases). V was shortened by 3 bases and J by 4 bases, with 13 bases between the two germline ends. The CDR3 contains 15 residues. Germline V gene data show CDR1 as MNHEY and CDR2 as SMNVEV (reference sequence). CDR3 bases: TGTGCCAGCAGTTTGGAGGGGCGAAATTACAATGAGCAGTTCTTC. It translates to CASSLEGRNYNEQFF.

The chain links TRBV10-3 to TRBJ1-2; 12 positions agree with TRBD1. This CDR3 has 16 amino acids. V dropped 6 bases and J dropped 2; count of bases not matched to a gene: 7. CDR1 is ENHRY, CDR2 SYGVKD, per germline. The DNA for the CDR3 is TGTGCCATCAGAGGGACAGGGGGCGGCTTCAACTATGGCTACACCTTC. Its protein is CAIRGTGGGFNYGYTF.

This clone has more than one count but fewer than ten. This sequence joins TRBV30 and TRBJ1-1, with a possible D match to TRBD1 (5 bases). This CDR3 is built from 15 residues. Trimming pared 1 base from V and 3 bases from J, leaving 15 bases between. Germline V lookup: CDR1 GTSNPN, CDR2 SVGIG (reference sequence). CDR3 DNA sequence: TGTGCCTGGAGTGGATTCTCCAGGGCGGACACTGAAGCTTTCTTT. Translated: CAWSGFSRADTEAFF.

The rearrangement joins TRBV2 to TRBJ1-1, with D uncertain. The germline V gene encodes CDR1 SNHLY and CDR2 FYNNEI. Trimming took off 5 bases at V and 0 bases at J, with 7 bases between the two ends. The CDR3 contains 13 residues. The CDR3 reads CASSRIMNTEAFF. As DNA, the CDR3 is TGTGCCAGCAGTCGGATCATGAACACTGAAGCTTTCTTT.

This clone was seen just once. The J gene is TRBJ2-1, the V gene TRBV4-2; TRBD2 matches at 8 bases. CDR1 and CDR2 (germline): LGHNA, YNFKEQ. V trimming: 0 bases; J trimming: 0 bases; junction bases outside the gene matches: 19. This CDR3 is 22 amino acids long. The DNA for the CDR3 is TGTGCCAGCAGCCAAGATAGGACCATTGTGGCGGGAGGTTCAAGCTCCTACAATGAGCAGTTCTTC. Its protein product is CASSQDRTIVAGGSSSYNEQFF.

The chain recombines TRBV9 with TRBJ1-4; D might be TRBD1 (5 bases). V gave up 3 bases and J gave up 2 bases, with 11 bases separating them. The CDR3 is 15 residues long. The V gene's germline CDR1 is SGDLS and CDR2 YYNGEE. CDR3 sequence: CASSGGGETNEKLFF. Written as DNA, the CDR3 is TGTGCCAGCAGCGGCGGGGGGGAGACTAATGAAAAACTGTTTTTT.

The chain employs TRBV28 and TRBJ1-2; tentative D call: TRBD1 (6 bases). CDR1 MDHEN and CDR2 SYDVKM come from the germline V gene. This CDR3 contains 14 residues. V was pared by 8 bases and J by 3 bases, with 16 bases between. The CDR3 is CASYEGGLDYGYTF. The CDR3 DNA is TGTGCCAGCTATGAAGGGGGACTTGACTATGGCTACACCTTC.

This chain links TRBV6-5 with TRBJ1-6; 11 bases agree with TRBD1. The J segment lost 9 bases and the V segment lost 4 bases, leaving 8 bases of the junction unmatched. The CDR3 runs to 16 residues. The germline V gene encodes CDR1 MNHEY and CDR2 SVGAGI. The CDR3 loop reads CASSFRTGGLRSPLHF. The CDR3 region has the DNA TGTGCCAGCAGTTTTCGGACAGGGGGCCTTCGTTCACCCCTCCACTTT.

The chain recombines TRBV6-2 or TRBV6-3 with TRBJ1-5; TRBD1 might be the D (5 bases). V gave up 2 bases and J gave up 4 bases, with 21 bases separating them. Germline values: CDR1 MNHEY, CDR2 SVGEGT. The CDR3 loop spans 18 amino acids. DNA of the CDR3: TGTGCCAGCAGTTACCGTTATTCCGAGGGCAGGGAGAATCAGCCCCAGCATTTT. Translation gives CASSYRYSEGRENQPQHF.

The chain joins TRBV4-3 to TRBJ2-1, with D maybe TRBD1 (6 bases). Germline values: CDR1 LGHNA, CDR2 YSLEER. Trimming took off 2 bases at V and 0 bases at J, with 11 bases between the two ends. The CDR3 loop spans 16 amino acids. The CDR3 here is CASSQSLQGSYNEQFF. The DNA of the CDR3 is TGCGCCAGCAGCCAAAGTCTACAGGGCTCCTACAATGAGCAGTTCTTC.

The V call is TRBV12-2, the J call TRBJ1-2. TRBV12-2 is a pseudogene. The CDR3 is 13 residues long. CDR3: CASRQKPYNGYTF. The DNA of the CDR3 is TGTGCAAGTCGCCAAAAACCCTACAACGGCTACACCTTC.

This chain links TRBV21-1 with TRBJ1-3; the D segment call TRBD1 is taken from the table without a DNA check. TRBV21-1 is tagged as a pseudogene. The CDR3 totals 17 residues. The CDR3 DNA reads as TGTGCCAGCAGCAAAAGTTCCCCCAAGACACCAATAAACACCATATATTTT. Its protein is CASSKSSPKTPINTIYF.

The rearrangement links TRBV2 to TRBJ1-1; the D is unclear. V gave up 2 bases and J gave up 0 bases, with 7 bases separating them. This CDR3 spans 14 amino acids. From germline, CDR1 is SNHLY and CDR2 FYNNEI. The chain's CDR3 is CASSEILMNTEAFF. CDR3 DNA sequence: TGTGCCAGCAGTGAAATCCTGATGAACACTGAAGCTTTCTTT. The full variable domain, its missing parts supplied by reference TRBV2 and TRBJ1-1, is EPEVTQTPSHQVTQMGQEVILRCVPISNHLYFYWYRQILGQKVEFLVSFYNNEISEKSEIFDDQFSVERPDGSNFTLKIRSTKLEDSAMYFCASSEILMNTEAFFGQGTRLTVV.

The gene calls are TRBV11-2 and TRBJ1-4; D call uncertain. Germline CDR1 SGHAT, CDR2 FQNNGV. Trimming left V 5 bases short and J 7 bases short, with 8 bases between. The CDR3 sequence is 12 residues long. CDR3 DNA: TGTGCCAGCAGCCCCAGCGGTGAAAAACTGTTTTTT. Amino acids: CASSPSGEKLFF.

The genes are TRBV7-9 and TRBJ1-4; D not resolved. CDR3 length equals 14 residues. The V gene lost 0 bases and the J gene lost 8 bases, with 10 bases spanning the gap. CDR1 SEHNR and CDR2 FQNEAQ come from the germline V gene (reference sequence). CDR3 nucleotide sequence: TGTGCCAGCAGCTTAGCGGGGAGGCGGGAAAAACTGTTTTTT. Encoded protein: CASSLAGRREKLFF.

The genes are TRBV7-2 and TRBJ2-7; D remains unclear. Between the trimmed V and J ends, which lost 3 bases and 7 bases, there was a span of 16 bases. The CDR3 loop spans 14 amino acids. Per germline, CDR1 SGHTA and CDR2 FQGNSA. DNA for the CDR3: TGTGCCAGCAGCTTCCGTGGTCGTGCAGAAGAGCAGTACTTC. It specifies CASSFRGRAEEQYF.

This clone has just one count. This CDR3 reads CASSVGPPGQGNSPLHF. The CDR3 DNA is TGTGCCAGCAGCGTAGGACCACCGGGACAGGGAAATTCACCCCTCCACTTT. The chain employs TRBV9 and TRBJ1-6; 9 bases agree with TRBD1. The junction had 8 bases not matched to a gene; V was cut back by 0 bases and J by 7 bases. The CDR3 sequence is 17 residues long. The germline V gene encodes CDR1 SGDLS and CDR2 YYNGEE.

The rearrangement links TRBV10-3 to TRBJ2-5; possibly TRBD1 for D (6 bases). Trimming removed 4 bases at V and 2 bases at J, with 26 bases between. The CDR3 consists of 19 residues. Germline V gene data show CDR1 as ENHRY and CDR2 as SYGVKD. The CDR3 loop reads CAISARPGQPTEIQETQYF. For the CDR3, the DNA is TGTGCCATCAGTGCGCGACCGGGACAACCAACCGAAATTCAAGAGACCCAGTACTTC.

The genes are TRBV4-1 and TRBJ2-5; 10 bases match TRBD1. Unmatched junction bases numbered 10, after V lost 2 bases and J lost 7 bases. Germline assignment: CDR1 MGHRA and CDR2 YSYEKL. This CDR3 has 16 amino acids. CDR3 sequence: CASSQQPGTGEATQYF. The CDR3 nucleotides read TGCGCCAGCAGCCAACAGCCCGGGACAGGGGAAGCGACCCAGTACTTC.

The V gene is TRBV7-2, the J gene TRBJ2-3, with D perhaps TRBD2 (5 bases). V was trimmed by 3 bases and J by 5 bases, leaving 15 bases between them. In germline, CDR1 is SGHTA, CDR2 FQGNSA. CDR3 length: 15 residues. As DNA, the CDR3 is TGTGCCAGCAGCTTTTATAGCGCCCAAGGAGATACGCAGTATTTT. This encodes CASSFYSAQGDTQYF.

V and J are TRBV11-1 and TRBJ2-3, with a weak D call TRBD1 (5 bases). Germline values: CDR1 SGHAT, CDR2 FQDESV (reference sequence). The CDR3 covers 12 residues. The ends were cut back, 4 bases at V and 3 bases at J, with 5 bases in the middle. DNA of the CDR3: TGTGCCAGCAGCTCAGGGACAGATACGCAGTATTTT. Protein product: CASSSGTDTQYF.